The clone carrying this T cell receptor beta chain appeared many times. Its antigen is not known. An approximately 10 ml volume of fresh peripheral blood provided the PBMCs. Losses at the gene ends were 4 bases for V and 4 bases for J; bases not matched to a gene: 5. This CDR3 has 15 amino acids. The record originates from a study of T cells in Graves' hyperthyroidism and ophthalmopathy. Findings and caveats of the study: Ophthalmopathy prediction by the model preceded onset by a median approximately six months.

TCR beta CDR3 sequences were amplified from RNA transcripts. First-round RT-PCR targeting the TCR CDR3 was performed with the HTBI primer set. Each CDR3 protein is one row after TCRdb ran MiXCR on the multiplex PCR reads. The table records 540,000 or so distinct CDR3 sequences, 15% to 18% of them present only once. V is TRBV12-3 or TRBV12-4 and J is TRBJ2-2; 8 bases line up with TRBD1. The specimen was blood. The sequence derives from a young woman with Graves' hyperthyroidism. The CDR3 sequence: CASSWADRATGELFF. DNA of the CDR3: TGTGCCAGCAGTTGGGCGGACAGGGCCACCGGGGAGCTGTTTTTT.